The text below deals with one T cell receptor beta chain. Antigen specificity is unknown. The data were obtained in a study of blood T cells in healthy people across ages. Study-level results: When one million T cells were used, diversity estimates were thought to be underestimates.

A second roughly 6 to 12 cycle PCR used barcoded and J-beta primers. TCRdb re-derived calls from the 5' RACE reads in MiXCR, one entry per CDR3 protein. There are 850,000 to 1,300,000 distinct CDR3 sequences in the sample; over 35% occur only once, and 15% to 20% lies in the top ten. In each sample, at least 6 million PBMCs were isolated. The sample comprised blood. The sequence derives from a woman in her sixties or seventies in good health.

CDR3 in amino acids: CASSRRTSGEYEQYF. In nucleotides, the CDR3 is TGTGCCAGTAGTAGGAGGACTAGCGGAGAGTACGAGCAGTACTTC. The rearrangement links TRBV4-2 to TRBJ2-5, with TRBD2 matching over 10 bases. The J call may not be correct, given that the DNA end is closer to TRBJ2-7. The CDR3 consists of 15 residues. Germline CDR1 LGHNA, CDR2 YNFKEQ.